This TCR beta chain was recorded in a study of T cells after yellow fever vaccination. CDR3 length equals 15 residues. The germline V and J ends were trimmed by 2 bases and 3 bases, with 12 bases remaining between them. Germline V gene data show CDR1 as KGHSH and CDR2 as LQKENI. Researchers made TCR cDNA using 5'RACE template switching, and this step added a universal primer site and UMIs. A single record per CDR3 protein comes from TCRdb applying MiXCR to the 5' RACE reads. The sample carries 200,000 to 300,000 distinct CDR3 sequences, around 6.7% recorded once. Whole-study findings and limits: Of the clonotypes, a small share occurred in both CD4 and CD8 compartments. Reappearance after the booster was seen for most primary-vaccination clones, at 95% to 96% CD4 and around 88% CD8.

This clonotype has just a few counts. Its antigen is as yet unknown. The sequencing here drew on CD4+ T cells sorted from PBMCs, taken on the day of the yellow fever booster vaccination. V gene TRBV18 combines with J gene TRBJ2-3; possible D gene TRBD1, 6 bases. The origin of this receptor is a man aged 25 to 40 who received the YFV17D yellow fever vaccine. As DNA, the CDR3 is TGTGCCAGCTCACCAAGGCTCAGGGGAACAGATACGCAGTATTTT. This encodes CASSPRLRGTDTQYF.